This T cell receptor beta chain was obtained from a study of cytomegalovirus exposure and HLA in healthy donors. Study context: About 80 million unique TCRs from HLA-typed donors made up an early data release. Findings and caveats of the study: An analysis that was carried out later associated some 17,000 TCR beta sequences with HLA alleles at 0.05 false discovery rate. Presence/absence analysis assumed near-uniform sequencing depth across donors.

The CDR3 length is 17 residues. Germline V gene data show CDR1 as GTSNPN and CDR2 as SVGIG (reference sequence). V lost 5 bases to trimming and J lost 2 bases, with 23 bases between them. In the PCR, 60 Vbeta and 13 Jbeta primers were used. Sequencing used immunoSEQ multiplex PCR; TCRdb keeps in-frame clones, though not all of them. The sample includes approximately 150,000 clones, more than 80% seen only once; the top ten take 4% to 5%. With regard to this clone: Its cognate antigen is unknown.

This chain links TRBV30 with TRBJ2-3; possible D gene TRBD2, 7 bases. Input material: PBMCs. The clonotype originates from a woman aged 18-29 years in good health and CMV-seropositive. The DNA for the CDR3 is TGTGCCTGGGACCAGAGGACGACGGGGGGCACCACAGATACGCAGTATTTT. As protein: CAWDQRTTGGTTDTQYF.